Listed below are T cell receptor beta chains from one sample, sequenced in a study of cytomegalovirus exposure and HLA in healthy donors. TCRdb keeps only in-frame clones here, not all; method: immunoSEQ multiplex PCR. The data show 150,000 or so clones, about two thirds seen once. The sample taken for sequencing was PBMCs. The receptors here all came from a woman aged 18-30 years in good health and CMV-seronegative. Each CDR3 is given with its conserved first and last residue. Fields, in order: J gene, D gene, clone size, V gene, CDR3 protein, CDR3 DNA. D genes are given only for firm matches. Clone size appears in some rows only: once, few, many, or a class for an expanded clone.

J: TRBJ2-2; D: .; size: .; V: TRBV7-9; CDR3: CASSSTGTGELFF; DNA: TGTGCCAGCAGCTCCACAGGAACCGGGGAGCTGTTTTTT
J: TRBJ2-1; D: .; size: .; V: TRBV7-3; CDR3: CASSERAGANNEQFF; DNA: TGTGCCAGCAGCGAAAGGGCGGGGGCTAACAATGAGCAGTTCTTC
J: TRBJ2-2; D: TRBD2; size: .; V: TRBV7-8; CDR3: CASSAGGWTGELFF; DNA: TGTGCCAGTAGCGCGGGAGGATGGACCGGGGAGCTGTTTTTT
J: TRBJ2-1; D: TRBD2; size: .; V: TRBV2; CDR3: CASSAELAGTANEQFF; DNA: TGTGCCAGCAGTGCCGAGCTAGCGGGGACCGCTAATGAGCAGTTCTTC
J: TRBJ1-1; D: .; size: .; V: TRBV9; CDR3: CASSPRVGGDTEAFF; DNA: TGTGCCAGCAGCCCCCGAGTGGGGGGGGACACTGAAGCTTTCTTT
J: TRBJ2-1; D: TRBD2; size: .; V: TRBV7-2; CDR3: CASTLVAGGYNEQFF; DNA: TGTGCCAGCACCCTTGTAGCGGGGGGCTACAATGAGCAGTTCTTC
J: TRBJ2-5; D: .; size: .; V: TRBV4-2; CDR3: CASSHGQGKETQYF; DNA: TGTGCCAGCAGCCACGGGCAGGGGAAAGAGACCCAGTACTTC
J: TRBJ1-6; D: .; size: few; V: TRBV25-1; CDR3: CASSGGTGVYNSPLHF; DNA: TGTGCCAGCAGTGGCGGGACTGGGGTATATAATTCACCCCTCCACTTT
J: TRBJ2-7; D: TRBD2; size: few; V: TRBV4-2; CDR3: CASSRAKAGVQSEQYF; DNA: TGTGCCAGCAGCCGGGCTAAGGCGGGGGTTCAATCCGAGCAGTACTTC
J: TRBJ2-5; D: .; size: few; V: TRBV27; CDR3: CASSQETGEYQETQYF; DNA: TGTGCCAGCAGTCAAGAGACAGGAGAGTACCAAGAGACCCAGTACTTC
J: TRBJ1-6; D: TRBD1; size: few; V: TRBV19; CDR3: CASSMLRQGNNSPLHF; DNA: TGTGCCAGTAGTATGCTCCGACAGGGCAATAATTCACCCCTCCACTTT
J: TRBJ2-7; D: .; size: .; V: TRBV20-1; CDR3: CSARQDYEQYF; DNA: TGCAGTGCCCGGCAGGACTACGAGCAGTACTTC
J: TRBJ1-6; D: TRBD1; size: .; V: TRBV4-3; CDR3: CASSQGQGGNSPLHF; DNA: TGCGCCAGCAGCCAAGGACAGGGGGGTAATTCACCCCTCCACTTT
J: TRBJ1-2; D: TRBD1; size: .; V: TRBV6-5; CDR3: CASSYVSGQARYGYTF; DNA: TGTGCCAGCAGTTACGTTAGTGGACAGGCCAGATATGGCTACACCTTC
J: TRBJ2-1; D: TRBD1; size: .; V: TRBV6-1; CDR3: CASSEERGTVQFF; DNA: TGTGCCAGCAGTGAAGAGAGAGGGACAGTTCAGTTCTTC
J: TRBJ2-2; D: TRBD1; size: .; V: TRBV4-3; CDR3: CASSGRTGSTGELFF; DNA: TGCGCCAGCAGCGGGCGGACAGGGAGCACCGGGGAGCTGTTTTTT
J: TRBJ2-5; D: TRBD2; size: .; V: TRBV5-1; CDR3: CASSLGTSGGQETQYF; DNA: TGCGCCAGCAGCTTGGGCACTAGCGGGGGACAAGAGACCCAGTACTTC
J: TRBJ2-1; D: TRBD2; size: few; V: TRBV5-4; CDR3: CASSSLGLAGTRNFNEQFF; DNA: TGTGCCAGCAGCTCCCTGGGACTAGCGGGGACCCGCAACTTCAATGAGCAGTTCTTC
J: TRBJ2-1; D: .; size: .; V: TRBV6-5; CDR3: CASSNRVLLWNEQFF; DNA: TGTGCCAGCAGTAACCGGGTTCTCCTGTGGAATGAGCAGTTCTTC
J: TRBJ2-7; D: .; size: .; V: TRBV9; CDR3: CASSVDPGNLYEQYF; DNA: TGTGCCAGCAGCGTAGATCCAGGGAACTTGTACGAGCAGTACTTC
J: TRBJ2-7; D: TRBD1; size: few; V: TRBV7-2; CDR3: CASSDRQGSGEQYF; DNA: TGTGCCAGCAGCGACCGACAGGGTTCTGGCGAGCAGTACTTC
J: TRBJ1-2; D: TRBD1; size: .; V: TRBV18; CDR3: CASSPQGDYYGYTF; DNA: TGTGCCAGCTCACCCCAGGGGGATTACTATGGCTACACCTTC